The source of this T cell receptor (beta chain) is a study of shared clonotypes between healthy human individuals. Here immunoSEQ multiplex PCR was the method, and the copy in TCRdb shows in-frame clones only, minus some. The sample yields 2 million to 2.5 million clones, around 95% seen once. The V gene lost 2 bases and the J gene lost 5 bases, with 4 bases spanning the gap. This CDR3 has 12 amino acids. Per the germline V gene, CDR1 is LNHNV and CDR2 is YYDKDF (reference sequence). The TCR comes from a man between 18 and 35 years old in good health. Sequenced input: naive CD4+ T cells sorted from blood. As for subset: CD45RA+ positively selected. The chain links TRBV15 to TRBJ1-5; D remains unclear. CDR3 protein: CATSRRDQPQHF. As DNA, the CDR3 is TGTGCCACCAGCAGACGAGATCAGCCCCAGCATTTT.